This TCR beta chain is drawn from a study of tumor and adjacent non-tumor tissue in lung cancer listed by TCRdb under 2018. The study in broad terms: Of the cohort, about a dozen patients had adenocarcinoma, 2 had squamous cell carcinoma and 1 had small cell lung cancer. Among the 15 or so patients, ages ranged from roughly 31 to 76 years, around 10 were men and 5 were women, and disease was TNM stage I to III. In total, sequencing yielded 125,075,908 productive TCRbeta reads, which works out to an average of roughly 4.2 million reads per sample. Bulk TCRbeta repertoires were compared between lung tumor tissue and matched distant non-tumor lung tissue obtained from around 16 lung cancer patients. TCRbeta CDR3 sequencing was performed on approximately 30 paired specimens, with one tumor sample and one normal lung sample collected per patient. Broad study findings and their caveats: Peripheral blood was not sequenced, so blood TCRbeta repertoires were not examined in the lung cancer patients of the study. Tumor tissue showed significantly higher TCR diversity (inverse Simpson) than normal lung tissue, at about 400 vs 150 (P = 0.0075, Mann-Whitney U test). The top 100 clones accounted for a significantly larger cumulative portion of the repertoire in normal lung than in tumor tissue. TCR diversity was significantly higher in younger patients, and higher tumor TCR diversity was associated with shorter overall and disease-free survival. With only roughly 15 patients in the cohort, the authors noted that larger samples and more detailed clinical data are needed. Neither the sequencing platform nor unique molecular identifiers are named or mentioned anywhere in the methods.

Via the germline V gene, CDR1 is MNHEY and CDR2 SVGEGT. Spanning cysteine to phenylalanine, the CDR3 consists of 18 amino acids. The only DNA kept is the CDR3, 54 bases in frame from the first base. The method behind the library was multiplex PCR. Sequencing was performed on an Illumina HiSeq 2500. Following protocols modified from ARM-PCR, the researchers constructed TCRbeta libraries through three rounds of nested PCR with primers (Table S4). PCR products of 200-500 bp were gel-excised and purified with the QIAquick gel extraction kit before sequencing. The source study handled its data this way. Trimmomatic was used to clean the reads, FLASH was used to merge the reads into complete CDR3 sequences, and MiTCR was used to assign the reads to V(D)J germline segments. Clonal diversity was computed as the inverse Simpson's index with VDJtools. A read counted as productive if the sequence was in-frame and lacked a premature stop codon. Starting from the raw public reads, TCRdb applied fastp trimming at Q25, assembled clones with MiXCR and retained in-frame beta chains. Duplicate CDR3 protein sequences are folded into a single record with the most common DNA and genes. TCRdb, rather than the study authors, made the V and J calls. In this sample the table shows over 85,000 distinct CDR3 sequences, 84% of which occur a single time. The ten largest clonotypes hold approximately 22% of the sample.

Bulk unsorted tissue served as the source for RNA extraction, and RNA quality was assessed using a NanoDrop ND-1000 and an Agilent 2100. Newly diagnosed lung cancer patients without prior chemotherapy who had been admitted for thoracic surgery in China between August and November 2014 were enrolled as donors. The study excluded patients who had received radiotherapy or chemotherapy before or who had another cancer at the same time. Pieces of surgical tissue measuring about 1-2 cm3 were kept in RNAlater solution and held at -80 degrees C until needed. Worth noting for this clonotype: Its antigen is still unknown. One junction end disagrees with the germline gene, perhaps due to a read error.

The chain was built from TRBV6-2 or TRBV6-3 and TRBJ2-2, and 10 junctional nucleotides match TRBD2. This sequence originates from a man aged 65-85 years with non-small cell lung cancer. The sample was lung tumor tissue. The nucleotide sequence is TGCGCCAGCAATCCCTTCCTTGGACTAGCGGAGAACACCGGGGAGCTGTTTTTT. It translates to CASNPFLGLAENTGELFF.